This TCR beta chain was sequenced during a study of metastatic and nonmetastatic thyroid tumors. Study-wide context: Peripheral blood and tumor or nodule samples from malignant and benign thyroid patients were compared.

The entire patient cohort was treatment-naive prior to thyroid surgery. The table lists this clone with many counts. Its antigen is currently unknown. Germline CDR1 reads SEHNR; CDR2 reads FQNEAQ (reference sequence). This CDR3 contains 14 residues. Between the trimmed V and J ends, which lost 5 bases and 9 bases, there was a span of 19 bases. Points from the study as a whole: It was reported that TCR beta diversity was significantly higher in malignant thyroid tumors than benign nodules, in blood and tumor.

As originally analysed: A classifier for distant metastasis in papillary thyroid cancer was constructed using CDR3 differences observed across clinicopathological groups. TCRdb re-analyzed the PCR reads through MiXCR. In this record, the V and J calls reflect TCRdb's handling and not the investigators' own analysis. The data hold around 26,000 clones, with about 20% observed a single time. The source of this sequence is a female donor with papillary thyroid cancer or a benign thyroid nodule (not recorded which). Some clones in this sample may be carry-over from other donors' samples. The J gene is TRBJ1-2, the V gene TRBV7-9; perhaps TRBD1 as D (5 bases). Sequences were obtained from blood. The CDR3 bases are TGTGCCAGCAGCCCTACCCAGGAAAAGGACAGCTACACCTTC. This sequence encodes CASSPTQEKDSYTF. Full variable domain (missing parts from reference TRBV7-9 and TRBJ1-2): DTGVSQNPRHKITKRGQNVTFRCDPISEHNRLYWYRQTLGQGPEFLTYFQNEAQLEKSRLLSDRFSAERPKGSFSTLEIQRTEQGDSAMYLCASSPTQEKDSYTFGSGTRLTVV.